Each of the 11 T cell receptor beta chains below was sequenced from the same sample in a study of Ad26.COV2.S vaccination and SARS-CoV-2 variants. Method: immunoSEQ multiplex PCR; TCRdb's copy keeps in-frame clones and lacks some. Of 250,000 or so clones in the sample, roughly 89% were seen once. Specified treatment: around 19 received Ad26.COV2.S at low or high dose, single or two shots; about 5 received placebo; per-sample allocation not given. Specimen acquisition occurred on day 63 following the initial vaccine or placebo injection. The specimen comprised peripheral blood, sampled in a trial of Ad26.COV2.S vaccine versus placebo. The receptors derive from a person aged 18-60 years who received the Ad26.COV2.S COVID-19 vaccine or a placebo.

In DNA, the CDR3 is TGTGCCATCGGGCTAGGAGAGACCCAGTACTTC. Translating gives CAIGLGETQYF. The rearrangement links TRBV10-3 to TRBJ2-5; D uncertain. The CDR3 length is 11 residues. The germline V and J ends were trimmed by 8 bases and 4 bases, with 8 bases remaining between them. Germline V gives CDR1 ENHRY, CDR2 SYGVKD.

CDR3 residues: CASSGKQGCNQPQHF. The DNA of the CDR3 is TGTGCCAGCAGTGGGAAACAGGGGTGCAATCAGCCCCAGCATTTT. The chain links TRBV6-4 to TRBJ1-5, with 7 bases fitting TRBD1. Germline V gene lookup returns CDR1 MRHNA and CDR2 SNTAGT. CDR3 length equals 15 residues. V dropped 4 bases and J dropped 2; count of bases not matched to a gene: 5.

The genes are TRBV25-1 and TRBJ1-1, with 7 bases fitting TRBD1. The CDR3 extends over 14 amino acids. The V gene's germline CDR1 is MGHDK and CDR2 SYGVNS. V lost 3 bases and J lost 5; bases outside the gene matches: 6. The CDR3 region is CASSDIGTATEAFF. CDR3 coding DNA: TGTGCCAGCAGTGACATAGGGACAGCTACTGAAGCTTTCTTT.

V usage is TRBV4-2 and J usage is TRBJ2-1; 13 bases line up with TRBD2. Looked up from germline, CDR1 is LGHNA and CDR2 is YNFKEQ. Losses at the gene ends were 2 bases for V and 1 base for J; bases not matched to a gene: 17. The CDR3 is made up of 22 amino acids. Written as DNA, the CDR3 is TGTGCCAGCAGCCAACTGACTAGCGGGGGGCCACCTCGATTTTGGTCCTACAATGAGCAGTTCTTC. Its translation is CASSQLTSGGPPRFWSYNEQFF.

This clone was counted many times. CDR3 sequence reads: CASSQAPINRFDLSQPQHF. The CDR3, as DNA: TGTGCCAGCAGCCAAGCCCCCATCAACAGGTTTGATCTGAGTCAGCCCCAGCATTTT. The rearrangement links TRBV3-1 (or the pseudogene TRBV3-2) to TRBJ1-5; TRBD1 is a possible D gene (5 bases). Germline loops: CDR1 LGHDT, CDR2 YNNKEL (reference sequence). This CDR3 is 19 amino acids long. With 1 base removed from V and 6 bases from J, the gap between germline ends came to 25 bases.

The J gene is TRBJ2-3, the V gene TRBV7-8, with 12 nucleotides matching TRBD2. Germline V gene lookup returns CDR1 SGHVS and CDR2 FQNEAQ. The V gene end was trimmed by 5 bases and the J gene end by 5 bases; junction bases not matched to a gene: 2. This CDR3 has 14 amino acids. The CDR3: CASSLGLAGDTQYF. DNA of the CDR3: TGTGCCAGCAGCCTGGGACTAGCGGGAGATACGCAGTATTTT.

The chain links TRBV4-1 to TRBJ1-3; a weak D match, TRBD1 (6 bases). The ends were cut back, 2 bases at V and 2 bases at J, with 16 bases in the middle. The CDR3 loop spans 17 amino acids. CDR1 and CDR2 (germline): MGHRA, YSYEKL. The CDR3 DNA follows: TGCGCCAGCAGCCAAAAAATACAGGGATCTACTGGAAACACCATATATTTT. Its translation: CASSQKIQGSTGNTIYF.

The chain is built from TRBV19 and TRBJ2-3; D might be TRBD1 or TRBD2, each matching 6 bases. The CDR3 sequence is 16 residues long. V dropped 5 bases and J dropped 0 bases, with 15 bases sitting between them. Per the germline V gene, CDR1 is LNHDA and CDR2 is SQIVND (reference sequence). CDR3 in amino acids: CASSSRGTSSTDTQYF. CDR3 in DNA: TGTGCCAGTAGTTCTAGGGGGACTTCTAGCACAGATACGCAGTATTTT.

This clone was counted a single time. V and J are TRBV13 and TRBJ1-3; no definite D call. From germline, CDR1 is PRHDT and CDR2 FYEKMQ (reference sequence). Trimming cost V 3 bases and J 6 bases, with 6 bases left between them. The CDR3 spans 12 residues. The CDR3 DNA reads as TGTGCCAGCAGCTTTCGGGAAAACACCATATATTTT. Encoded protein: CASSFRENTIYF.

The CDR3 DNA reads TGTGCCAGCTCACCCCCTAACAGGGACGTGTTCGAAGCTTTCTTT. Translating gives CASSPPNRDVFEAFF. The chain uses TRBV18 and TRBJ1-1; D might be TRBD1 (6 bases). Germline CDR1 and CDR2: KGHSH and LQKENI. The length of the CDR3 is 15 residues. V lost 3 bases to trimming and J lost 8 bases, with 19 bases between them.

The CDR3 sequence: CASSPHRVDEQYV. The CDR3 DNA reads TGTGCCAGCAGCCCCCACAGGGTCGACGAGCAGTACGTC. This chain connects TRBV3-1 (or the pseudogene TRBV3-2) to TRBJ2-7; TRBD1 might be the D (6 bases). The V gene lost 4 bases and the J gene lost 5 bases, with 12 bases spanning the gap. Germline CDR1 reads LGHDT; CDR2 reads YNNKEL (reference sequence). The CDR3 loop spans 13 amino acids.